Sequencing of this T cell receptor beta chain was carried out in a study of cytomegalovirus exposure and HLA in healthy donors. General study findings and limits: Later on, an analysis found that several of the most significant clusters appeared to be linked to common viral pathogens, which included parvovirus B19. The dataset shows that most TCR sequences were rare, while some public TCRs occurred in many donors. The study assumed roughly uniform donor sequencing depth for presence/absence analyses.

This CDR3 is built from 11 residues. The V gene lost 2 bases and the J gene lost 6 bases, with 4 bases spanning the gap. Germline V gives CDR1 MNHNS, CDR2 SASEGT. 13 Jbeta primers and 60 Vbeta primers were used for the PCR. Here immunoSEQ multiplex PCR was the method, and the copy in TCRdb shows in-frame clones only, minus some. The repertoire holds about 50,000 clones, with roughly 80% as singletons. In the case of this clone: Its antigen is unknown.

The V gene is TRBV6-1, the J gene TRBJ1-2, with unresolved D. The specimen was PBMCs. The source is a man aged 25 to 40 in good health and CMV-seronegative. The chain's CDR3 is CASSEYDGYTF. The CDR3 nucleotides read TGTGCCAGCAGTGAATATGATGGCTACACCTTC.